This T cell receptor (beta chain) was found in a study of preoperative IRX-2 immunotherapy in early breast cancer. Trimming removed 3 bases at V and 3 bases at J, with 15 bases between. The V gene's germline CDR1 is MDHEN and CDR2 SYDVKM. The CDR3 has 15 amino acids. Treatment indicated: preoperative locoregional IRX-2 cytokine immunotherapy. TCRdb's table, derived via immunoSEQ multiplex PCR, lists solely in-frame clones and lacks some. The sample lists roughly 30,000 clones; roughly four fifths were seen once. This material was collected from a patient treated with IRX-2 immunotherapy. This receptor was taken from a human donor with breast cancer. The V call is TRBV28, the J call TRBJ2-7; D may be TRBD1 (5 bases). The CDR3 region is CASSLVSGPDYEQYF. The CDR3 region has the DNA TGTGCCAGCAGTTTGGTCTCAGGGCCCGACTACGAGCAGTACTTC. Full variable domain (missing parts from reference TRBV28 and TRBJ2-7): DVKVTQSSRYLVKRTGEKVFLECVQDMDHENMFWYRQDPGLGLRLIYFSYDVKMKEKGDIPEGYSVSREKKERFSLILESASTNQTSMYLCASSLVSGPDYEQYFGPGTRLTVT.